A selection of T cell receptor beta chains follows, all from one sample in a study of cytotoxic CD8 clonotypes in ibrutinib-treated CLL. The assay was immunoSEQ multiplex PCR, and TCRdb's table has in-frame clones only and misses some. The sample yields around 250,000 clones, 70% seen once. Sequenced here: PBMCs, sampled after 24 months of ibrutinib treatment. The receptors here all came from a human donor with chronic lymphocytic leukemia. CDR3s leave out the opening cysteine and the closing phenylalanine or tryptophan. The order of the fields is J gene, CDR3 length, V gene, CDR3 protein.

TRBJ1-1 | 11 | TRBV6-5 | ASSRTVNTEAF
TRBJ2-2 | 11 | TRBV11-2 | ASSRLRTGELF
TRBJ2-3 | 12 | TRBV29-1 | SVETSGRGDTQY
TRBJ2-3 | 13 | TRBV4-3 | ASSQEPHYTDTQY
TRBJ2-7 | 13 | TRBV11-2 | ASSLGAGKPYEQY
TRBJ2-7 | 13 | TRBV15 | ATSRDLLAGGGQY
TRBJ1-1 | 11 | TRBV30 | AWSPSQPGGSF
TRBJ2-5 | 14 | TRBV6-5 | ASSYSSSGGREAQY
TRBJ1-3 | 12 | TRBV29-1 | SAKDRVAGNTIY
TRBJ2-5 | 16 | TRBV7-3 | ASSLKAGFGERQETQY
TRBJ2-2 | 15 | TRBV9 | ASSPPGGSGSPGELF
TRBJ2-2 | 12 | TRBV29-1 | SVSLQGAEGELF
TRBJ2-7 | 12 | TRBV28 | ASSPRRETYEQY
TRBJ2-5 | 13 | TRBV2 | ASASSGRAQETQY
TRBJ2-7 | 15 | TRBV25-1 | ASSLGTSGTYSYEQY
TRBJ2-1 | 10 | TRBV27 | ASSPLAGGLF
TRBJ1-2 | 14 | TRBV9 | ASSALGDRGRGGYT
TRBJ2-7 | 11 | TRBV27 | ASSLTVTYEQY
TRBJ2-5 | 10 | TRBV29-1 | SVTRGGETQY
TRBJ2-2 | 15 | TRBV11-3 | ASSLRSGISNTGELF
TRBJ2-3 | 12 | TRBV6-6 | ASSYYGGPDTQY
TRBJ1-1 | 10 | TRBV28 | ASSLLAPEAF
TRBJ2-4 | 11 | TRBV2 | ASSEGGKGIQY
TRBJ2-1 | 16 | TRBV18 | ASSPNTLRDRGPNEQF
TRBJ2-7 | 12 | TRBV18 | ASSPPQGGNEQY
TRBJ2-7 | 14 | TRBV7-9 | ASSPTIRQFAYEQY
TRBJ2-1 | 13 | TRBV19 | ASSANRAPYNEQF
TRBJ1-6 | 13 | TRBV5-4 | ASSTGQGGDSPLH
TRBJ1-4 | 14 | TRBV5-5 | ASSLSPLSTNEKLF
TRBJ2-7 | 14 | TRBV2 | ASQILPGQGPYEQY
TRBJ2-7 | 13 | TRBV28 | ASSLLPTLLYEQY
TRBJ2-7 | 13 | TRBV5-6 | ASSREAGGSYEQY